This TCR beta chain stems from a study of T cells after yellow fever vaccination. 5'RACE template switching generated TCR cDNA, adding a universal primer site and UMIs. TCRdb reprocessed the 5' RACE reads via MiXCR and lists one record per CDR3 protein. The table lists a few hundred thousand distinct CDR3 sequences, over 4.5% of them singletons, with about 3.5% in the top ten. The TCR was taken from a man between 18 and 35 years old who received the YFV17D yellow fever vaccine. The sequencing here drew on CD4+ T cells sorted from PBMCs, taken on the day of the yellow fever booster vaccination.

CDR3 loop: CSARLTGRGNSPLHF. In DNA, the CDR3 is TGCAGTGCTAGACTCACAGGCAGAGGGAATTCACCCCTCCACTTT. The V gene is TRBV20-1, the J gene TRBJ1-6; maybe TRBD1 (5 bases). CDR1 DFQATT and CDR2 SNEGSKA come from the germline V gene (reference sequence). The CDR3 is made up of 15 amino acids. V lost 2 bases, J lost 7 bases, and 15 bases lay in between.